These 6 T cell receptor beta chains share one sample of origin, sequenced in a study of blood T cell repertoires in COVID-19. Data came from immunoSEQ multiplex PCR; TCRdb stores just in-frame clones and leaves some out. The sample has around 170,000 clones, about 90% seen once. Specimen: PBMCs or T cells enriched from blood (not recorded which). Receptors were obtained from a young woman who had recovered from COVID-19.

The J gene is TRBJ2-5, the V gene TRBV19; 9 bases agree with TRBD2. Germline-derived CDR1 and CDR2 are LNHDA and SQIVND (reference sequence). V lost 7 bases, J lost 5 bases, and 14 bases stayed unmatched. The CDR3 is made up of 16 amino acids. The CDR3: CASTQTYLSGGETQYF. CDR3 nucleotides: TGTGCCAGTACCCAAACATATCTGAGCGGGGGGGAGACCCAGTACTTC. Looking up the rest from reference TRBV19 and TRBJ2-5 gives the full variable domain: DGGITQSPKYLFRKEGQNVTLSCEQNLNHDAMYWYRQDPGQGLRLIYYSQIVNDFQKGDIAEGYSVSREKKESFPLTVTSAQKNPTAFYLCASTQTYLSGGETQYFGPGTRLLVL.

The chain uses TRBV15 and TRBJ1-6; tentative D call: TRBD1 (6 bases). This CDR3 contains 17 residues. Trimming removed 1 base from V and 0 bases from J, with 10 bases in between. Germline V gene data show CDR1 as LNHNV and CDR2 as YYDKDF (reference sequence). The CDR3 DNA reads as TGTGCCACCAGCAGAGGGACAGCCAGCTCCTATAATTCACCCCTCCACTTT. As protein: CATSRGTASSYNSPLHF.

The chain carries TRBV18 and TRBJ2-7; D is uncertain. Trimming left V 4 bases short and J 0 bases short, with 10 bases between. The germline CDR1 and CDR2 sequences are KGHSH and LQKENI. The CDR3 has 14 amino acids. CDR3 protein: CASSLAGSSYEQYF. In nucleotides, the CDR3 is TGTGCCAGCTCACTCGCAGGCAGCTCCTACGAGCAGTACTTC.

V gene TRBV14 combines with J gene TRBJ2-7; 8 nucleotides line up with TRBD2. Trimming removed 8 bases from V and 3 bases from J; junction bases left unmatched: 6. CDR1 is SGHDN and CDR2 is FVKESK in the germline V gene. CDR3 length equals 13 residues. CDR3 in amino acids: CASAREVIYEQYF. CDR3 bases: TGTGCCAGCGCGCGGGAGGTTATCTACGAGCAGTACTTC.

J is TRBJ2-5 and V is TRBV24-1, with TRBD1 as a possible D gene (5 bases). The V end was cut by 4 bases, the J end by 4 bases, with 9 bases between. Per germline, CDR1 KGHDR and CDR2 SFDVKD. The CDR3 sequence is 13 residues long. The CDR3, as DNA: TGTGCCACCAGTGAGCCCGACAGAGAGACCCAGTACTTC. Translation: CATSEPDRETQYF.

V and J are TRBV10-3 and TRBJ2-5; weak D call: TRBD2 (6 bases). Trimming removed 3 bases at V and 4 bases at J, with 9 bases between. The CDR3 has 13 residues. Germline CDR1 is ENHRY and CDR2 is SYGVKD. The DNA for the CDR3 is TGTGCCATCAGTGATGGCGGGGCAGAGACCCAGTACTTC. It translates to CAISDGGAETQYF.